Listed below are T cell receptor beta chains from one sample, sequenced in a study of T cells in Graves' hyperthyroidism and ophthalmopathy. TCRdb used MiXCR to reprocess the multiplex PCR reads, holding one entry per CDR3 protein. The table has 400,000 to 600,000 distinct CDR3 sequences, around 15% seen once. The sequenced sample consisted of blood. The source of these receptors is a woman in her twenties or thirties with Graves' ophthalmopathy. Each CDR3 is given with its conserved first and last residue. A D gene is named only where the DNA matches it firmly. The listing skips clone size in some rows; elsewhere it reads once, few, many or a size class.

>many|-|TRBV28|TRBJ2-7
CASSLADPRSEQYF
TGTGCCAGCAGTTTGGCGGACCCTCGGAGCGAGCAGTACTTC
>few|-|TRBV25-1|TRBJ1-1
CASSVKRTRTQNTEAFF
TGTGCCAGCAGTGTGAAACGTACGAGGACGCAGAACACTGAAGCTTTCTTT
>-|-|TRBV5-1|TRBJ2-7
CASSLVDGGHEQYF
TGCGCCAGCAGCTTGGTGGACGGGGGACACGAGCAGTACTTC
>few|TRBD1|TRBV9|TRBJ2-2
CASSAMRQGNTGELFF
TGTGCCAGCAGCGCCATGAGACAGGGGAACACCGGGGAGCTGTTTTTT
>many|TRBD1|TRBV20-1|TRBJ2-7
CSAPRTGSSYEQYF
TGCAGTGCCCCGAGGACAGGGAGCTCCTACGAGCAGTACTTC
>few|TRBD1|TRBV19|TRBJ1-5
CASSISSRGDQPQHF
TGTGCCAGTAGTATATCTTCCAGGGGGGATCAGCCCCAGCATTTT
>many|-|TRBV28|TRBJ1-2
CASSLGKKSGYTF
TGTGCCAGCAGTTTAGGCAAAAAAAGTGGCTACACCTTC
>many|-|TRBV12-3/TRBV12-4|TRBJ2-7
CASSLAQGLGEQYF
TGTGCCAGCAGTTTAGCGCAGGGCTTGGGGGAGCAGTACTTC
>-|-|TRBV5-4|TRBJ2-5
CASSSQGQGAETQYF
TGTGCCAGCAGCTCTCAGGGACAAGGCGCAGAGACCCAGTACTTC
>-|-|TRBV7-2|TRBJ1-2
CASSYVTGFIGGLSYGYTF
TGTGCCAGCAGCTATGTAACTGGCTTTATAGGGGGGCTCAGCTATGGCTACACCTTC
>-|TRBD1|TRBV6-1|TRBJ1-1
CASRDGQGWTEAFF
TGTGCCAGCAGGGATGGACAGGGGTGGACTGAAGCTTTCTTT
>-|-|TRBV6-2/TRBV6-3|TRBJ2-3
CASTPDSTDTQYF
TGTGCCAGCACCCCGGACAGCACAGATACGCAGTATTTT
>-|TRBD2|TRBV20-1|TRBJ2-1
CSARDRGLSNEQFF
TGCAGTGCTAGAGATAGGGGACTATCCAATGAGCAGTTCTTC
>few|TRBD2|TRBV7-9|TRBJ2-2
CASSSRLAPNTGELFF
TGTGCCAGCAGCTCAAGACTAGCGCCGAACACCGGGGAGCTGTTTTTT
>-|-|TRBV20-1|TRBJ2-2
CSAKTRDTESRPRHRSFTGELFF
TGCAGTGCTAAAACCCGGGACACGGAGTCGAGACCACGTCATAGGAGTTTCACCGGGGAGCTGTTTTTT
>few|-|TRBV4-3|TRBJ1-1
CASSQASTLNTEAFF
TGCGCCAGCAGCCAAGCATCCACACTGAACACTGAAGCTTTCTTT